This T cell receptor beta chain was identified in a study of beta chain features in type 1 diabetes. Sorting of CD4+ naive, central memory, regulatory and stem cell-like memory cells was performed via CD45RO/CCR7/CD25/CD127/CD95/CD27. Isolated RNA was reverse transcribed in full, so expressed TCRB transcripts were sequenced. Using immunoSEQ multiplex PCR, the repertoire was profiled, and TCRdb retains in-frame clones only, with some absent. Of 680,000 or so clones detected, less than 20% appear once; the ten largest clones hold around 0.1%. The CDR3 loop spans 16 amino acids. Germline loops: CDR1 MNHEY, CDR2 SVGAGI. J lost 5 bases, V lost 2 bases, and 4 bases had no gene match.

The sequenced sample was naive CD4+ T cells from blood. The clonotype originates from a man younger than 30 in good health. The chain employs TRBV6-5 and TRBJ2-5; 14 positions match TRBD2. The CDR3 DNA is TGTGCCAGCAGTTACGGGACTAGCGGGAGAAGGGAGACCCAGTACTTC. It codes for CASSYGTSGRRETQYF.